The text below deals with one TCR beta chain. Its antigen is not identified. TCRdb keeps only in-frame clones here, not all; method: immunoSEQ multiplex PCR. The sample gives some 50,000 clones, roughly 80% of which show up once; about 5.3% is in the top ten. Time point noted: recipient sample about 28 days before transplant, after cytoreduction. Recipients were bled about 28 days pretransplant and at posttransplant days 30, 100, 180. These data come from a study of T cell clonotyping in hematopoietic cell transplantation. Study findings and constraints: Few recipient clonotypes overlapped donors; over 95% were de novo at given depth.

Germline CDR1 reads SGHRS; CDR2 reads YFSETQ. The CDR3 sequence is 15 residues long. The ends were cut back, 3 bases at V and 3 bases at J, with 15 bases in the middle. The starting material was peripheral blood mononuclear cells, obtained before stem cell transplant. This receptor was identified in a man aged 60 to 75 with myelodysplastic syndrome. Some clones in this sample may be carry-over from other donors' samples. J is TRBJ1-1 and V is TRBV5-1, with no clear D. The CDR3 DNA reads as TGCGCCAGCAGCTCAGAGGGAGTGGGCTACACTGAAGCTTTCTTT. Translating gives CASSSEGVGYTEAFF.